Below are 20 T cell receptor beta chains sequenced from a single sample in a study of Ad26.COV2.S vaccination and SARS-CoV-2 variants (dated by TCRdb to the early 2020s). The library was built by means of the immunoSEQ multiplex PCR assay. TCRdb carries this immuneACCESS record with in-frame sequences only. Its versions omit some clonotypes, under half of them owing to an unresolved V gene in the studies checked, with the rest unexplained. This sample is represented by about 350,000 clones; approximately 81% of them were singletons. The top ten clones comprise 3.3% of the sample. The sample's treatment or condition label, in plain terms: 15 to 20 received Ad26.COV2.S at low or high dose, single or two shots; 5 received placebo; per-sample allocation not given. Repertoires of vaccine and placebo recipients were sequenced from samples taken on day 63 after the first injection. The sequenced sample was peripheral blood, obtained in a trial of Ad26.COV2.S vaccine versus placebo. The receptors here all came from a person aged 18 to 65 who received the Ad26.COV2.S COVID-19 vaccine or a placebo.

This CDR3 reads CASSEDRRSGANVLTF. The CDR3 DNA sequence: TGTGCCAGTAGTGAGGACAGACGCTCTGGGGCCAACGTCCTGACTTTC. The chain is built from TRBV19 and TRBJ2-6; D may be TRBD1 (6 bases). This CDR3 has 16 residues. In germline, CDR1 is LNHDA, CDR2 SQIVND (reference sequence). V was trimmed by 5 bases and J by 0 bases, leaving 11 bases between them.

The chain has TRBV10-3 and TRBJ2-3, with 10 bases fitting TRBD2. This CDR3 is built from 21 residues. Germline CDR1 and CDR2: ENHRY and SYGVKD. With V trimmed by 2 bases and J by 2 bases, 19 bases remained unmatched. CDR3 nucleotide sequence: TGTGCCATCAGTGAGCCGAGGGAGGCTAGCGGGGGTGACCTCTACACAGATACGCAGTATTTT. Amino acid sequence: CAISEPREASGGDLYTDTQYF.

This chain uses TRBV7-2 with TRBJ2-2; the D gene could be TRBD1 or TRBD2 (5 bases each). Germline V CDR1 and CDR2: SGHTA, FQGNSA. The CDR3 runs to 15 residues. Trimming removed 5 bases at V and 0 bases at J, with 10 bases between. CDR3 in DNA: TGTGCCAGCAGCCGGGACGCCGCGAACACCGGGGAGCTGTTTTTT. Amino acid sequence: CASSRDAANTGELFF.

This clone appeared a few times. The chain links TRBV7-9 to TRBJ1-1, with D uncertain. Germline values: CDR1 SEHNR, CDR2 FQNEAQ (reference sequence). The CDR3 loop spans 14 amino acids. V lost 3 bases and J 0 bases, leaving 8 bases between the germline ends. This chain's CDR3 is CASSLAQLNTEAFF. In nucleotides, the CDR3 is TGTGCCAGCAGCTTGGCACAGTTGAACACTGAAGCTTTCTTT.

The chain couples TRBV7-9 to TRBJ2-3; TRBD2 aligns across 9 bases. CDR3 length: 16 amino acids. V lost 5 bases, J lost 1 base, and 7 bases stayed unmatched. Per the germline V gene, CDR1 is SEHNR and CDR2 is FQNEAQ (reference sequence). CDR3 residues: CASSLISGSGTDTQYF. CDR3 nucleotide sequence: TGTGCCAGCAGCCTAATTAGCGGGAGTGGCACAGATACGCAGTATTTT.

The sample holds one count of this clone. The chain is built from TRBV19 and TRBJ1-1; D is possibly TRBD1 (6 bases). The CDR3 extends over 14 amino acids. Germline V gene lookup returns CDR1 LNHDA and CDR2 SQIVND (reference sequence). V shed 3 bases and J shed 2 bases, with 10 bases lying between them. CDR3: CASSMRGGNTEAFF. CDR3 DNA: TGTGCCAGTAGTATGAGAGGGGGAAACACTGAAGCTTTCTTT.

The chain links TRBV19 to TRBJ1-1; 11 positions match TRBD1. The CDR3 loop spans 15 amino acids. Germline values: CDR1 LNHDA, CDR2 SQIVND (reference sequence). With V trimmed by 4 bases and J by 2 bases, 3 bases remained unmatched. CDR3 bases: TGTGCCAGTAGTAGAAGGACAGGGGGCAACACTGAAGCTTTCTTT. Its protein is CASSRRTGGNTEAFF.

V usage is TRBV19 and J usage is TRBJ2-7; TRBD2 matches at 8 bases. This CDR3 region has 16 residues. The germline V gene encodes CDR1 LNHDA and CDR2 SQIVND (reference sequence). Trimming removed 3 bases from V and 4 bases from J; junction bases left unmatched: 11. The CDR3 coding sequence is TGTGCCAGTAGTATGATTTCGGGAGGGCCCGGGTACGAGCAGTACTTC. Translation: CASSMISGGPGYEQYF.

This sequence joins TRBV5-1 and TRBJ2-5, with TRBD2 identical over 9 bases. With 4 bases clipped from V and 3 bases from J, the junction kept 4 bases outside the gene matches. The CDR3 is made up of 14 amino acids. Germline V CDR1 and CDR2: SGHRS, YFSETQ. Written as DNA, the CDR3 is TGCGCCAGCAGCATAGCGGGGGCGGAAGAGACCCAGTACTTC. This encodes CASSIAGAEETQYF. The whole variable domain, filled in from reference TRBV5-1 and TRBJ2-5, reads KAGVTQTPRYLIKTRGQQVTLSCSPISGHRSVSWYQQTPGQGLQFLFEYFSETQRNKGNFPGRFSGRQFSNSRSEMNVSTLELGDSALYLCASSIAGAEETQYFGPGTRLLVL.

This chain uses TRBV4-1 with TRBJ1-2; 10 nucleotides align to TRBD1. CDR3 length: 17 amino acids. Trimming took 3 bases from V and 7 from J; bases not matched to a gene: 14. The germline V gene has CDR1 MGHRA and CDR2 YSYEKL. This chain's CDR3 is CASSHPRDRGSVGGYTF. The CDR3 coding sequence is TGCGCCAGCAGCCACCCCAGGGACAGGGGATCAGTAGGTGGCTACACCTTC.

The genes are TRBV11-2 and TRBJ2-3; 7 nucleotides line up with TRBD2. Germline-derived CDR1 and CDR2 are SGHAT and FQNNGV. With V trimmed by 1 base and J by 0 bases, 10 bases remained unmatched. The CDR3 length is 18 residues. The CDR3 is CASSLGYGGRGSTDTQYF. CDR3 nucleotides: TGTGCCAGCAGCTTAGGATACGGTGGGAGGGGAAGCACAGATACGCAGTATTTT.

The rearrangement joins TRBV5-4 to TRBJ2-3; D ambiguous. The CDR3 runs to 16 residues. Looked up from germline, CDR1 is SGHNT and CDR2 is YYREEE (reference sequence). Trimming cost V 1 base and J 2 bases, with 14 bases left between them. The CDR3 DNA sequence: TGTGCCAGCAGCTTGAAACGGGCAGCTGACACAGATACGCAGTATTTT. It specifies CASSLKRAADTDTQYF.

The chain links TRBV7-8 to TRBJ2-7; TRBD1 agrees at 7 bases. V dropped 1 base and J dropped 2; count of bases not matched to a gene: 5. The CDR3 covers 15 residues. Germline loops: CDR1 SGHVS, CDR2 FQNEAQ. CDR3: CASSLGGTDAYEQYF. The CDR3, as DNA: TGTGCCAGCAGCTTAGGTGGGACAGATGCCTACGAGCAGTACTTC. Full variable domain (remainder filled in from reference TRBV7-8 and TRBJ2-7): GAGVSQSPRYKVAKRGQDVALRCDPISGHVSLFWYQQALGQGPEFLTYFQNEAQLDKSGLPSDRFFAERPEGSVSTLKIQRTQQEDSAVYLCASSLGGTDAYEQYFGPGTRLTVT.

V and J are TRBV29-1 and TRBJ1-4; D may be TRBD1 (6 bases). Germline CDR1 is SQVTM and CDR2 is ANQGSEA. CDR3 length: 15 residues. Trimming pared 6 bases from V and 8 bases from J, leaving 22 bases between. The CDR3 region is CSVISYLRGREKLFF. In nucleotides, the CDR3 is TGCAGCGTGATCTCCTATCTGAGGGGGAGGGAAAAACTGTTTTTT.

The chain is built from TRBV18 and TRBJ1-2; the D is unclear. Per the germline V gene, CDR1 is KGHSH and CDR2 is LQKENI. V lost 3 bases and J 8 bases, leaving 19 bases between the germline ends. The CDR3 covers 15 residues. The CDR3 DNA follows: TGTGCCAGCTCACCGGATGGCAGGCCGATGGGAGGCTACACCTTC. It encodes CASSPDGRPMGGYTF. Looking up the rest from reference TRBV18 and TRBJ1-2 gives the full variable domain: NAGVMQNPRHLVRRRGQEARLRCSPMKGHSHVYWYRQLPEEGLKFMVYLQKENIIDESGMPKERFSAEFPKEGPSILRIQQVVRGDSAAYFCASSPDGRPMGGYTFGSGTRLTVV.

This chain joins TRBV6-5 and TRBJ1-1, with a weak D call TRBD1 (5 bases). V was shortened by 2 bases and J by 0 bases, with 13 bases between the two germline ends. Per the germline V gene, CDR1 is MNHEY and CDR2 is SVGAGI. The CDR3 sequence is 16 residues long. CDR3 protein: CASSYRRDNVNTEAFF. CDR3 sequence (DNA): TGTGCCAGCAGTTACCGCAGGGATAACGTGAACACTGAAGCTTTCTTT.

This clone occurred a few times. This chain joins TRBV4-1 and TRBJ1-3, with D possibly matching TRBD1 (5 bases). Trimming removed 6 bases from V and 4 bases from J, with 19 bases in between. The CDR3 runs to 16 residues. CDR1 MGHRA and CDR2 YSYEKL come from the germline V gene. CDR3 in DNA: TGCGCCAGCAGAAATACAGGTCTCCTGGGGGGAAACACCATATATTTT. Protein sequence: CASRNTGLLGGNTIYF.

The rearrangement uses TRBV28 and TRBJ2-7; possibly TRBD1 for D (5 bases). With 8 bases removed from V and 4 bases from J, the gap between germline ends came to 15 bases. Germline V gives CDR1 MDHEN, CDR2 SYDVKM. There are 13 residues in the CDR3. This chain's CDR3 is CASEFGATYEQYF. In DNA, the CDR3 is TGTGCCAGCGAGTTTGGGGCAACTTACGAGCAGTACTTC.

This chain uses TRBV6-5 with TRBJ2-3; 9 bases map to TRBD2. This CDR3 is built from 14 residues. Germline V lookup: CDR1 MNHEY, CDR2 SVGAGI. With V trimmed by 11 bases and J by 2 bases, 8 bases remained unmatched. CDR3 in DNA: TGTGCCTGCTCCCAGCGGGGGGCCACAGATACGCAGTATTTT. Amino acids: CACSQRGATDTQYF.

The V and J genes are TRBV29-1 and TRBJ2-1; D may be TRBD1 (5 bases). The V gene's germline CDR1 is SQVTM and CDR2 ANQGSEA. The CDR3 consists of 11 residues. The ends were cut back, 6 bases at V and 12 bases at J, with 15 bases in the middle. CDR3 loop: CSVQQQDTQFF. For the CDR3, the DNA is TGCAGCGTCCAACAACAGGATACGCAGTTCTTC.